The entry below gives a single TCR beta chain sequence along with its context. A single base is all that separates this from a far larger clone, so a read error is likely. This sample also contains other DNA sequences that code for the same CDR3. This sample stems from a study of graft-versus-host responses after intestinal transplantation. Across the whole study: Every transplant recipient was induced with anti-thymocyte globulin, then maintained on tacrolimus and steroids for 2 to 4 years.

This CDR3 has 15 amino acids. Germline values: CDR1 MNHEY, CDR2 SMNVEV (reference sequence). This table comes from immunoSEQ multiplex PCR, and its TCRdb copy is limited to in-frame clones, with some not included. The data contain 13,000 to 15,000 clones, approximately 33% of them singletons. With about 200,000 irradiated, violet-dye-labeled stimulator cells, about 200,000 CFSE-labeled responder cells were plated. The clonotype originates from a human patient who received an intestinal transplant. V and J are TRBV27 and TRBJ1-4, with unresolved D. The material was alloreactive CD4+ T cells from a mixed lymphocyte reaction culture, obtained before intestinal transplant. The subset: CFSE-low proliferating T cells sorted from roughly six-day pre-transplant mixed lymphocyte reaction (GvH or HvG direction). The chain's CDR3 is CASSLFLATNEKLFF. The CDR3 DNA reads as TGTGCCAGCAGTTTATTTCTGGCAACTAATGAAAAACTTTTTTTT.